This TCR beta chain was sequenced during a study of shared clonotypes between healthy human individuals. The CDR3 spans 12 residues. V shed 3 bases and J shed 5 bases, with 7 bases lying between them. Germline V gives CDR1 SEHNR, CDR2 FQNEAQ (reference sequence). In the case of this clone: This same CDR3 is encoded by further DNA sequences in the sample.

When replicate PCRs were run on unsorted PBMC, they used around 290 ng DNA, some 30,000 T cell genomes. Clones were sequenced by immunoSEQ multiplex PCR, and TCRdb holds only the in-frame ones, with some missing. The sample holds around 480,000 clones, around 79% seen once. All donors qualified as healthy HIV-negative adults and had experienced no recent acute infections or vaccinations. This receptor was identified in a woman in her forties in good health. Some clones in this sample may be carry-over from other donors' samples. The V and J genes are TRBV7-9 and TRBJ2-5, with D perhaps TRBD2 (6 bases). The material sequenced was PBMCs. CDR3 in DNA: TGTGCCAGCAGCTTTGGGGGGGAGACCCAGTACTTC. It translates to CASSFGGETQYF.